The entry below gives a single TCR beta chain sequence along with its context. Antigen: not known. These data belong to a study of CD8 T cells in ankylosing spondylitis. The study, taken as a whole, reports: Clones linked with disease were CD8+ and fairly uncommon in the peripheral blood. From matched ankylosing spondylitis synovial fluid, disease-linked clones were reportedly recovered at significantly enriched levels. What seemed typical of ankylosing spondylitis blood was a TCR beta motif built from roughly 8 highly homologous variants.

One entry per CDR3 protein results from TCRdb running MiXCR on the 5' RACE reads. The sample yields around 330,000 distinct CDR3 sequences, about 9.9% seen once. CDR1 and CDR2 from the germline V gene are SGHRS and YFSETQ. The junction had 16 bases not matched to a gene; V was cut back by 7 bases and J by 1 base. The CDR3 loop spans 17 amino acids. The sequencing input was blood, either unsorted or a sorted T cell fraction (not recorded which). This chain uses TRBV5-1 with TRBJ2-7; 8 bases fit TRBD2. The TCR originated in a female donor with ankylosing spondylitis or in good health (not recorded which). CDR3 region: CASGLGWGGGLSYEQYF. DNA of the CDR3: TGCGCCAGCGGCCTCGGTTGGGGCGGGGGGTTGTCCTACGAGCAGTACTTC.